Listed here is a single TCR beta chain. CDR1 and CDR2 from the germline V gene are LGHNT and FRNRAP. The CDR3 is 13 amino acids. The ends lost 7 bases at V and 6 bases at J; junction bases unmatched: 7. These data originate in a study of control samples from healthy donors and cancer patients. The protocol was immunoSEQ multiplex PCR, while the TCRdb copy is restricted to in-frame clones and leaves out a portion. The data contain 120,000 to 150,000 clones, under 95% of them singletons. V gene TRBV12-5 combines with J gene TRBJ2-3; 7 positions match TRBD2. The receptor comes from a man aged 18 to 29 in good health. The specimen sequenced was blood. The DNA for the CDR3 is TGTGCTAGTGCCCTGGGGGGGACGGATACGCAGTATTTT. This encodes CASALGGTDTQYF.